This entry is about one T cell receptor (beta chain). What it binds is not known. Generated by immunoSEQ multiplex PCR, the TCRdb table keeps only in-frame clones and is missing some. The repertoire holds about 1.9 million clones, with approximately 92% as singletons. CDR1 SGHDN and CDR2 FVKESK come from the germline V gene. V lost 1 base and J lost 4; bases outside the gene matches: 5. The length of the CDR3 is 15 residues. These data originate in a study of shared clonotypes between healthy human individuals. Overall study findings and caveats: Sequencing depth was predicted to influence how clonotypes are shared among donors.

Naive CD8 populations comprised CD45RO-negative cells positively selected for CCR7, excluding terminally differentiated effector memory CD45RA+ cells. The clonotype originates from a man between 18 and 35 years old in good health. Some clones in this sample may be carry-over from other donors' samples. This chain uses TRBV14 with TRBJ2-3; 7 positions match TRBD1. The specimen sequenced was naive CD8+ T cells from PBMCs. CDR3 sequence reads: CASSQGKTGPDTQYF. DNA of the CDR3: TGTGCCAGCAGCCAAGGTAAGACAGGGCCAGATACGCAGTATTTT.